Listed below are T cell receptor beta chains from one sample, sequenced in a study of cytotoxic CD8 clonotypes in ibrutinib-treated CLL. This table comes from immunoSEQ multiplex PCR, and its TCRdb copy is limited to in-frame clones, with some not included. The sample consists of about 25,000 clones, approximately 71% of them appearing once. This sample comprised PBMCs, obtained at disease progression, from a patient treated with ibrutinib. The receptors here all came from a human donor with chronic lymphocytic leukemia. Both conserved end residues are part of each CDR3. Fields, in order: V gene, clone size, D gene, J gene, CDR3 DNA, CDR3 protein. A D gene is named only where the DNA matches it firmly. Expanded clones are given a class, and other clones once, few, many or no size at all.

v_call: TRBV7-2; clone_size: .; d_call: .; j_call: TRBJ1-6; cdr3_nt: TGTGCCAGCAGCTCTACAGGAAATTCACCCCTCCACTTT; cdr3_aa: CASSSTGNSPLHF
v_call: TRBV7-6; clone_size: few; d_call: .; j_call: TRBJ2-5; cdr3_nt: TGTGCCAGCAGCCCGCAGGGAGGCCAAGAGACCCAGTACTTC; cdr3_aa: CASSPQGGQETQYF
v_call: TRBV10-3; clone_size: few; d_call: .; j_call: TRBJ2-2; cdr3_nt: TGTGCCATCAGTGGAGGCAGGGTGGGAACCGGGGAGCTGTTTTTT; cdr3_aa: CAISGGRVGTGELFF
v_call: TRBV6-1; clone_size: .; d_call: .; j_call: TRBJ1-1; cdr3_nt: TGTGCCAGCAGGAGGGGCCCCTTCGATGTCACTGAAGCTTTCTTT; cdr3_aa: CASRRGPFDVTEAFF
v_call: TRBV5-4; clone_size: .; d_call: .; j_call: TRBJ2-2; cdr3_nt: TGTGCCAGCAGCTTTCGGCGGAACACCGGGGAGCTGTTTTTT; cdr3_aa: CASSFRRNTGELFF
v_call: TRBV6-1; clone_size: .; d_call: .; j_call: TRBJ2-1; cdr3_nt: TGTGCCAGCAGTGAAGCGGTCGATGAGCAGTTCTTC; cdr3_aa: CASSEAVDEQFF
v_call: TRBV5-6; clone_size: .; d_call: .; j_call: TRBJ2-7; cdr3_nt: TGTGCCAGCATCAATATGGGCGAGCAGTACTTC; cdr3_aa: CASINMGEQYF
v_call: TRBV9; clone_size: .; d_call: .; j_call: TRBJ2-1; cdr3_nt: TGTGCCAGCAGCGTAGGAGGCCTGCACTCCTACAATGAGCAGTTCTTC; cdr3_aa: CASSVGGLHSYNEQFF
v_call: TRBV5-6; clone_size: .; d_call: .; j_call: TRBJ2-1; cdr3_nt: TGTGCCAGCAGCTCAGGATCCGGGCCCGAGCAGTTCTTC; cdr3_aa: CASSSGSGPEQFF
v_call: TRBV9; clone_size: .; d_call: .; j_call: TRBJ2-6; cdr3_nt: TGTGCCAGCAGCGTAGTTGGCAGGTTGGGGGCCAACGTCCTGACTTTC; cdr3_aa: CASSVVGRLGANVLTF
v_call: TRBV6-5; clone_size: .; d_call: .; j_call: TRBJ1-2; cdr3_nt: TGTGCCTACAGCCCCGGGTACTATGGCTACACCTTC; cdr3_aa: CAYSPGYYGYTF
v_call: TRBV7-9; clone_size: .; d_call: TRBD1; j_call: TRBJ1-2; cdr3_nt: TGTGCCAGCAGCGTGGGACAGTCTAACTATGGCTACACCTTC; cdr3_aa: CASSVGQSNYGYTF
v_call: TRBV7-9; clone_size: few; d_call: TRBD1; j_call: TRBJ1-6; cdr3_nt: TGTGCCAGCAGCTCTCCTGGGACAGGGGATTCACCCCTCCACTTT; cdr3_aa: CASSSPGTGDSPLHF
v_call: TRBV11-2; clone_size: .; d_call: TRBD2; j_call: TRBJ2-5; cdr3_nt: TGTGCCAGCAGCCCGGGACTAGCGGGGGGGTCCGAGACCCAGTACTTC; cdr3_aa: CASSPGLAGGSETQYF
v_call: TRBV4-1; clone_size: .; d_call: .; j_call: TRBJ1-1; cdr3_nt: TGCGCCAGCAGCCAAGATTGGGGTTTGAACACTGAAGCTTTCTTT; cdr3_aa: CASSQDWGLNTEAFF
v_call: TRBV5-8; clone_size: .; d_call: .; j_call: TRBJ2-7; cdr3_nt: TGTGCCAGCAGCTTGGTGGGGAAGGCGGGGCAGTACTTC; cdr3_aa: CASSLVGKAGQYF
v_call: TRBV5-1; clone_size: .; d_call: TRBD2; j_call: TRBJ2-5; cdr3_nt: TGCGCCAGCAGCCTAATAGCGGGGGAACAAGAGACCCAGTACTTC; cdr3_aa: CASSLIAGEQETQYF
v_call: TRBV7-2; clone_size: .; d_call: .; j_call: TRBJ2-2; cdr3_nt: TGTGCCAGCAGCTTAAGCGTGGGCCACACCGGGGAGCTGTTTTTT; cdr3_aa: CASSLSVGHTGELFF
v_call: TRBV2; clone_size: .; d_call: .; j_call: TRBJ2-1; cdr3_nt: TGTGCCAGCAGTGAAAGGAGGGGTCCTGGAAATGAGCAGTTCTTC; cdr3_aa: CASSERRGPGNEQFF
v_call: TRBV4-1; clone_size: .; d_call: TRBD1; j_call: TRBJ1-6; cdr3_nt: TGCGCCAGCAGCACACGGGACAGTTATTCACCCCTCCACTTT; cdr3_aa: CASSTRDSYSPLHF
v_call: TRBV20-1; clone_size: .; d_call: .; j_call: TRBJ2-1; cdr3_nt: TGCAGTCTCGACCCCGGCGGTGAGCAGTTCTTC; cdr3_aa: CSLDPGGEQFF
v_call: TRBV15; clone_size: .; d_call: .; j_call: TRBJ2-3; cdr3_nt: TGTGCCACTCGCCGGACACTCACTAGCACAGATACGCAGTATTTT; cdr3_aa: CATRRTLTSTDTQYF
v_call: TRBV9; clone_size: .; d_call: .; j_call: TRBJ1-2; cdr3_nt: TGTGCCAGCAGCGTGGGGCCCCCTTCCATGGGTGGCTACACCTTC; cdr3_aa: CASSVGPPSMGGYTF
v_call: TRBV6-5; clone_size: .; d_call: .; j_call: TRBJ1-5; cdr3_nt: TGTGCCAGCAGTTACTCCGCAGGCAATCAGCCCCAGCATTTT; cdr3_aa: CASSYSAGNQPQHF
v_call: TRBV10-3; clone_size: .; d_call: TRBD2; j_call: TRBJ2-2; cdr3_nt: TGTGCCATCAACCTAGCGGGGGGGGGCACCGGGGAGCTGTTTTTT; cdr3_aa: CAINLAGGGTGELFF
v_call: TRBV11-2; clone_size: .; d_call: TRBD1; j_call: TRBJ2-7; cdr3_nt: TGTGCCAGCAGCCTACAGGGACAGGGGATCTACGAGCAGTACTTC; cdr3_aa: CASSLQGQGIYEQYF
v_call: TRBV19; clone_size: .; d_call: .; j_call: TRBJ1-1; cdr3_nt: TGTGCCAGTAGTGATCAGGCAGGTGTATCAAACACTGAAGCTTTCTTT; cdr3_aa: CASSDQAGVSNTEAFF
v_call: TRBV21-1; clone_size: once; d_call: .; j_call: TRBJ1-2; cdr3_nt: TGTGCCAGCAGCAAATCGAAGGGGGTTTATGGCTACACCTTC; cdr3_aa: CASSKSKGVYGYTF
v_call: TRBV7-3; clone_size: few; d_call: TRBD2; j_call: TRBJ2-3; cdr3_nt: TGTGCCAGCAGCTTAAACCCCCCGGGGGGGCCTGGAGATACGCAGTATTTT; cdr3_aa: CASSLNPPGGPGDTQYF
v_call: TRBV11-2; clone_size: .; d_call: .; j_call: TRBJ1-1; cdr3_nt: TGTGCCAGCAGCCCATACAGGTCCCCGGGGTGGGTCACTGAAGCTTTCTTT; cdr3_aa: CASSPYRSPGWVTEAFF
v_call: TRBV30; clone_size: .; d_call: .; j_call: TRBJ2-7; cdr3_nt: TGTGCCTGGAGTGTAGGGACGTTCTCGTACGAGCAGTACTTC; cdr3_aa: CAWSVGTFSYEQYF
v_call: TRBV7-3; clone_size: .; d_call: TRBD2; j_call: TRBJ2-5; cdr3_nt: TGTGCCAGCAGCCCCGGGACTAGCGGGGGCCGTGGACAAGAGACCCAGTACTTC; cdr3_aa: CASSPGTSGGRGQETQYF
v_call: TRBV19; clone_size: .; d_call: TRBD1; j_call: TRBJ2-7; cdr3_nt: TGTGCCAGTAGTATAGGACAGGGGGCCTCCTACGAGCAGTACTTC; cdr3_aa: CASSIGQGASYEQYF
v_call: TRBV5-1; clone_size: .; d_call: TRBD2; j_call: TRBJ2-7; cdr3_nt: TGCGCCAGCAGCTTGGCCCCGCTAGCGGGCCCCGAGCAGTACTTC; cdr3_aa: CASSLAPLAGPEQYF
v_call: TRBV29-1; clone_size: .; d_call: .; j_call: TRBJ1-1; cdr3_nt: TGCAGCGTTGGGGGCTGGAACACTGAAGCTTTCTTT; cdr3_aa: CSVGGWNTEAFF
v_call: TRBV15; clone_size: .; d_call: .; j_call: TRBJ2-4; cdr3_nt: TGTGCCACCAGCAGAGAAGGTATTGGATACATTCAGTACTTC; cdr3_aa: CATSREGIGYIQYF
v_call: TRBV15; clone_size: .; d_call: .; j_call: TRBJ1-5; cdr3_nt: TGTGCCACCGCAGGGGAGATCCTACCAGCCCAGCCCCAGCATTTT; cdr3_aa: CATAGEILPAQPQHF
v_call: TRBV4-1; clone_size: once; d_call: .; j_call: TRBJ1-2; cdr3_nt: TGCGCCAGCAGCCAAGATAGCGGCCTCGGGGACTATGGCTACACCTTC; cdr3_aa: CASSQDSGLGDYGYTF
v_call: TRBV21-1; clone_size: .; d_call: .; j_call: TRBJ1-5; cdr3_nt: TGTGCCAGCAGCCCTGGGGGGGGCAGTAATCAGCCCCAGCATTTT; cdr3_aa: CASSPGGGSNQPQHF
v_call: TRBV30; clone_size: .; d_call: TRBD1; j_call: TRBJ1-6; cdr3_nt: TGTGCCTGGACGGGACAGGGAGGTTCACCCCTCCACTTT; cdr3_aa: CAWTGQGGSPLHF
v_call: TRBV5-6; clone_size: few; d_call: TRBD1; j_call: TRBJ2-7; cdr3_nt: TGTGCCAGCAGCCCCCGACAGGGCTTCTCCTACGAGCAGTACTTC; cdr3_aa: CASSPRQGFSYEQYF
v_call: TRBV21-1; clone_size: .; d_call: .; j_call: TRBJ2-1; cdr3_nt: TGTGCCAGCAGCAAAAGGGCGACCGTAGTCTACAATGAGCAGTTCTTC; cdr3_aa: CASSKRATVVYNEQFF
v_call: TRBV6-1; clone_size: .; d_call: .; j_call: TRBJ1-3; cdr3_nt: TGTGCCAGCAGTCCCGGGACACTCTCTGGAAACACCATATATTTT; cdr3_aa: CASSPGTLSGNTIYF
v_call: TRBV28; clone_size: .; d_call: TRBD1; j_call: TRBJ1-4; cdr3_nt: TGTGCCAGCAATCCACAGGGGGCTTATGAAAAACTGTTTTTT; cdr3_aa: CASNPQGAYEKLFF
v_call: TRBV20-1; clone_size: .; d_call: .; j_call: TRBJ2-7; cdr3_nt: TGCAGTGCTAGGGCGACCTACGAGCAGTACTTC; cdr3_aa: CSARATYEQYF
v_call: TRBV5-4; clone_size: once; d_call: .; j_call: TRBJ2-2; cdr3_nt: TGTGCCAGCAGGTTGGAGGGATACACCGGGGAGCTGTTTTTT; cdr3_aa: CASRLEGYTGELFF
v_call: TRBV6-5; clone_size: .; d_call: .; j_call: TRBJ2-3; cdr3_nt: TGTGCCAGCAGTGACGGAGGGTATACGCAGTATTTT; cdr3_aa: CASSDGGYTQYF
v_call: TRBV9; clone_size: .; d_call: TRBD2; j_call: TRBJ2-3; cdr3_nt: TGTGCCAGCAGTGTAGGTGGGCGGGGGGGTAGCACAGATACGCAGTATTTT; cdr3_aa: CASSVGGRGGSTDTQYF
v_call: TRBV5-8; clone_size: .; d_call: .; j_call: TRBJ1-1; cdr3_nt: TGTGCCAGCAGCTTAGGCGGGGGCAGCCCTGAAGCTTTCTTT; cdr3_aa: CASSLGGGSPEAFF
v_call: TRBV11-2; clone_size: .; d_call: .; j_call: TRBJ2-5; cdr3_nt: TGTGCCAGCAGCTTTGTGCAGGGAGAGACCCAGTACTTC; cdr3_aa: CASSFVQGETQYF
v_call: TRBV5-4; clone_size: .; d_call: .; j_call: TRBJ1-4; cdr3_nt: TGTGCCAGCAGTCCTGCGGAAGGAGAACTGTTTTTT; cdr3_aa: CASSPAEGELFF
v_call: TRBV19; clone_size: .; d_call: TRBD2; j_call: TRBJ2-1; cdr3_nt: TGTGCCAGTAGTATAGCGCGGGGGGGCCTTGGTGAGCAGTTCTTC; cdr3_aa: CASSIARGGLGEQFF
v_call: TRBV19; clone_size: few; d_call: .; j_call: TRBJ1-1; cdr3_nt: TGTGCCAGTAGTCAGCCAGGGGATAACACTGAAGCTTTCTTT; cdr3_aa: CASSQPGDNTEAFF
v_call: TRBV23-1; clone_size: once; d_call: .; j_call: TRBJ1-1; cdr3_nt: TGCGCCAGCAGTCAATCGGAGGACAAACCTGAAGCTTTCTTT; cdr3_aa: CASSQSEDKPEAFF
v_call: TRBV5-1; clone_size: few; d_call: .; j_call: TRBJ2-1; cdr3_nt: TGCGCCAGCAGCAACTCTTACAATGAGCAGTTCTTC; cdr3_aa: CASSNSYNEQFF
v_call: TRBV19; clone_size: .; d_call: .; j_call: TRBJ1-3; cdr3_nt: TGTGCCAGTAAAGTAATTCGGACATCACCTCTGGAAAACACCATATATTTT; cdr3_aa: CASKVIRTSPLENTIYF
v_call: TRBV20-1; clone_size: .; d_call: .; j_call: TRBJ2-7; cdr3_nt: TGCAGTGCGAAGACAGTAGGGGAGCAGTACTTC; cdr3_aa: CSAKTVGEQYF
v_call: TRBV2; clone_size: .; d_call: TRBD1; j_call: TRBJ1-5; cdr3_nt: TGTGCCAGCCCCCGGGACAGGGGCAGGGGTCAGCCCCAGCATTTT; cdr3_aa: CASPRDRGRGQPQHF
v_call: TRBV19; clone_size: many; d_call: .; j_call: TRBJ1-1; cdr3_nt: TGTGCCAGTAGACCGGTGGGGAACACTGAAGCTTTCTTT; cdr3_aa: CASRPVGNTEAFF
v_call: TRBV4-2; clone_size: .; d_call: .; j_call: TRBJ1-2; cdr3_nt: TGTGCCAGCAGCTCCGAGAGCAGGACTTACTATGGCTACACCTTC; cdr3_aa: CASSSESRTYYGYTF